The present T cell receptor beta chain was sequenced within a study of blood T cell repertoires in COVID-19. Clones were read by immunoSEQ multiplex PCR, and TCRdb kept only the in-frame ones, dropping some. Of some 200,000 clones in the sample, more than 75% were seen once. V was pared by 5 bases and J by 0 bases, with 13 bases between. The V gene's germline CDR1 is SGHTA and CDR2 FQGNSA. CDR3 length equals 15 residues. This receptor was obtained from a woman in her seventies with COVID-19, enrolled during active disease. Sequenced input: peripheral blood. The chain uses TRBV7-2 and TRBJ1-2; D gene ambiguous. Here the CDR3 DNA reads TGTGCCAGCAGCCAGCCGCGGGCCGCTAACTATGGCTACACCTTC. It specifies CASSQPRAANYGYTF.